This T cell receptor (beta chain) was observed in a study of low-dose radiotherapy and immunotherapy resistance in tumors. Described time point: before trial treatment. Those eligible were patients bearing advanced solid tumors lacking tumor-infiltrating lymphocytes. This clonotype was seen repeatedly, ten times or more. Priming of first-strand cDNA relied on TRAV- and TRBV-specific primers (covering alpha and beta chains). The authors ran 15 to 20 PCR cycles to amplify TCRs with a constant-region primer and V-primer adapter. TCRdb processed the reads anew with MiXCR; each CDR3 protein has one entry. Found here are 35,000 to 45,000 distinct CDR3 sequences, 31% of them singletons; the top ten hold approximately 3.7%. Looked up from germline, CDR1 is LGHDT and CDR2 is YNNKEL (reference sequence). This CDR3 region has 14 residues. The V gene lost 6 bases and the J gene lost 5 bases, with 16 bases spanning the gap.

The TCR comes from a male donor with gallbladder cancer. This rearrangement joins TRBV3-1 to TRBJ1-1, with D unresolved. The sample was PBMCs, taken before treatment. The CDR3 here is CASRPTEGYTEAFF. The DNA of the CDR3 is TGTGCCAGCAGACCGACGGAGGGTTATACTGAAGCTTTCTTT.